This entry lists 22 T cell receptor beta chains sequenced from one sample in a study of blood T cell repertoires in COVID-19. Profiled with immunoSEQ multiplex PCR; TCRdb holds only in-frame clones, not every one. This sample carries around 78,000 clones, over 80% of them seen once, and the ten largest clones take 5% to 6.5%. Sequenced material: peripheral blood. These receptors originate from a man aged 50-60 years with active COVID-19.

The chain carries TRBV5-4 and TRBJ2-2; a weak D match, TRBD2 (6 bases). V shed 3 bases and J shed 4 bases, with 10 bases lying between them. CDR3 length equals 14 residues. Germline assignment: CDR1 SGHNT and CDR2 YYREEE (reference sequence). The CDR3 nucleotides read TGTGCCAGCAGCTCCCCCGGGGGCACCGGGGAGCTGTTTTTT. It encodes CASSSPGGTGELFF. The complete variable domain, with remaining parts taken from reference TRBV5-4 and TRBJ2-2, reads ETGVTQSPTHLIKTRGQQVTLRCSSQSGHNTVSWYQQALGQGPQFIFQYYREEENGRGNFPPRFSGLQFPNYSSELNVNALELDDSALYLCASSSPGGTGELFFGEGSRLTVL.

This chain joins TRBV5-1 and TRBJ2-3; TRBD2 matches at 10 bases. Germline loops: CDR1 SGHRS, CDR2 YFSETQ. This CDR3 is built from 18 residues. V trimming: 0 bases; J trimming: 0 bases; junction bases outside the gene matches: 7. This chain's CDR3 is CASSLASSGRPSTDTQYF. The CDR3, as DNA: TGCGCCAGCAGCTTGGCGAGTAGCGGGAGGCCTAGCACAGATACGCAGTATTTT.

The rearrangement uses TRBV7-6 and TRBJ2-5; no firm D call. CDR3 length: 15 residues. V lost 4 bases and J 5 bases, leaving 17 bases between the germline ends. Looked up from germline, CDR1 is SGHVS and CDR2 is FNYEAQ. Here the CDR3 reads CASSSALSGRETQYF. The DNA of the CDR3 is TGTGCCAGCAGCTCCGCTCTTTCGGGTAGGGAGACCCAGTACTTC.

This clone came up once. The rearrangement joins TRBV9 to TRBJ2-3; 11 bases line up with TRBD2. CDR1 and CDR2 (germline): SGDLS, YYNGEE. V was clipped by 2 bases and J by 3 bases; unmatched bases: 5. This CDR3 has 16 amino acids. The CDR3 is CASSVTSGVLTDTQYF. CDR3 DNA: TGTGCCAGCAGCGTGACTAGCGGGGTGTTAACAGATACGCAGTATTTT. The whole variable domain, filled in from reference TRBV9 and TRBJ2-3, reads DSGVTQTPKHLITATGQRVTLRCSPRSGDLSVYWYQQSLDQGLQFLIQYYNGEERAKGNILERFSAQQFPDLHSELNLSSLELGDSALYFCASSVTSGVLTDTQYFGPGTRLTVL.

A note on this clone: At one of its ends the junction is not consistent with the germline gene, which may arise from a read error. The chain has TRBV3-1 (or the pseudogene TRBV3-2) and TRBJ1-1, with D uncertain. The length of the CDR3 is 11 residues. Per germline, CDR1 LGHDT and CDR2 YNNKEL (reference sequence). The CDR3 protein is CASRKNSEAFF. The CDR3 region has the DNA TGTGCCAGCAGAAAGAACAGTGAAGCTTTCTTT.

The DNA of the CDR3 is TGCGCCAGCAGCTTGGACAGACCGGACGGGGGAAAACTGTTTTTT. As protein: CASSLDRPDGGKLFF. This chain joins TRBV5-1 and TRBJ1-4; perhaps TRBD1 as D (5 bases). Trimming shortened V by 0 bases and J by 10 bases, and 16 bases separated the two germline ends. Germline CDR1 SGHRS, CDR2 YFSETQ. This CDR3 has 15 amino acids.

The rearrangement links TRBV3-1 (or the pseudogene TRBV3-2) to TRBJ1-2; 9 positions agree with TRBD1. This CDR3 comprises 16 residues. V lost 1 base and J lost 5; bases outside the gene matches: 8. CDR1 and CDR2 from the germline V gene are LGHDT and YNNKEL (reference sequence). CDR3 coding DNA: TGTGCCAGCAGCCAAGGCTACAGGGGGCGCGGGTATGGCTACACCTTC. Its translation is CASSQGYRGRGYGYTF.

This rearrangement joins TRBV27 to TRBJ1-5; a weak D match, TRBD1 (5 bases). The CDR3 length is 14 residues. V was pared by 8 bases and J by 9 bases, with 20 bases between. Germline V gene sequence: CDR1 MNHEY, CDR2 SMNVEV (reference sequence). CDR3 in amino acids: CASGGDQAGGPQHF. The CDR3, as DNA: TGTGCCAGCGGGGGGGACCAGGCCGGCGGGCCCCAGCATTTT.

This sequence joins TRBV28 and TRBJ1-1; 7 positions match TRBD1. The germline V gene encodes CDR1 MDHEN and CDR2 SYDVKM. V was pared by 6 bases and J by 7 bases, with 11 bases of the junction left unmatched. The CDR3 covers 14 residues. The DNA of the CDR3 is TGTGCCAGCAGCCGACAGGGTAGAGGGTATGAAGCTTTCTTT. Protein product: CASSRQGRGYEAFF.

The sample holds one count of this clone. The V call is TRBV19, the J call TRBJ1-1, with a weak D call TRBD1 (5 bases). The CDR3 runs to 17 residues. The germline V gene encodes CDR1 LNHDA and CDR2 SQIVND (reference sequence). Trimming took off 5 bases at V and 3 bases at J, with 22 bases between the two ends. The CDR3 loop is CASSPARPGSVYTEAFF. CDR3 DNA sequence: TGTGCCAGTAGTCCCGCGCGACCAGGGTCCGTATACACTGAAGCTTTCTTT.

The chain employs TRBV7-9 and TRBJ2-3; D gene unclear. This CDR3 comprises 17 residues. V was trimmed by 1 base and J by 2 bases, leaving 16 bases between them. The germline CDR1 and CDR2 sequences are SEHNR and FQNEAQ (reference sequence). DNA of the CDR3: TGTGCCAGCAGCTTAGGGAACAGTCCCTTCCTCACAGATACGCAGTATTTT. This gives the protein CASSLGNSPFLTDTQYF.

CDR3 sequence (DNA): TGTGCCAGCAGCCTCAGGACAGGGCTGAGGACCGGGGAGCTGTTTTTT. Translated, it gives CASSLRTGLRTGELFF. V usage is TRBV14 and J usage is TRBJ2-2, with 8 bases lining up with TRBD1. The V and J ends lost 4 bases and 5 bases, in that order; junction bases with no gene match: 9. Germline V gene data show CDR1 as SGHDN and CDR2 as FVKESK. The CDR3 is 16 amino acids.

Here the CDR3 DNA reads TGTGCCACCAGTGATTTGACAGGGGGCGAAGCCGGGGAGCTGTTTTTT. Its protein is CATSDLTGGEAGELFF. V and J are TRBV24-1 and TRBJ2-2, with TRBD1 matching 9 bases. The CDR3 extends over 16 amino acids. The germline V gene has CDR1 KGHDR and CDR2 SFDVKD. V was pared by 0 bases and J by 6 bases, with 4 bases of the junction left unmatched.

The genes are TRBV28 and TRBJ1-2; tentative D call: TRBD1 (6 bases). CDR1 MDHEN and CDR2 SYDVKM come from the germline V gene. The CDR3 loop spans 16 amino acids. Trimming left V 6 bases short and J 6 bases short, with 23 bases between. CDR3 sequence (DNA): TGTGCCAGCAGCCTTTCACAGGGTGCTCTAAGGGATGGCTACACCTTC. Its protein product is CASSLSQGALRDGYTF.

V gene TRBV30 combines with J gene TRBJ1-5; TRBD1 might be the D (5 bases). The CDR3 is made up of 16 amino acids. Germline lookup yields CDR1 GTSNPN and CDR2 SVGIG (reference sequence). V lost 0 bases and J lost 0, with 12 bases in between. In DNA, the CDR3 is TGTGCCTGGAGTGTTAGGGTAGGGGTTAGCAATCAGCCCCAGCATTTT. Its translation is CAWSVRVGVSNQPQHF.

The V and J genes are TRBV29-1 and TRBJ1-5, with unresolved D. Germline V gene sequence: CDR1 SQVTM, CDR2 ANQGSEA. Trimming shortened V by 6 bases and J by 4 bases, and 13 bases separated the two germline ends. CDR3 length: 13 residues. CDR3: CSVAGPNNQPQHF. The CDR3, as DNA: TGCAGCGTCGCGGGTCCTAATAATCAGCCCCAGCATTTT. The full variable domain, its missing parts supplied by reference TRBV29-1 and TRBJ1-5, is SAVISQKPSRDICQRGTSLTIQCQVDSQVTMMFWYRQQPGQSLTLIATANQGSEATYESGFVIDKFPISRPNLTFSTLTVSNMSPEDSSIYLCSVAGPNNQPQHFGDGTRLSIL.

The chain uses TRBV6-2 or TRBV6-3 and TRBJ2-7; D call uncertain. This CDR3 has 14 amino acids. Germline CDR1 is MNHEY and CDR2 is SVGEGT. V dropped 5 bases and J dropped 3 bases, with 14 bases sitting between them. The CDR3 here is CASSPDSIYYEQYF. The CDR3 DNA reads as TGTGCCAGCAGTCCCGACTCGATATACTACGAGCAGTACTTC.

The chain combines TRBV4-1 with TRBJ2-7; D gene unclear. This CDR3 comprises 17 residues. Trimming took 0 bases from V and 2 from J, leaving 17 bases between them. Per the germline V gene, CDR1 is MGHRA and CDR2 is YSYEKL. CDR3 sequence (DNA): TGCGCCAGCAGCCAAGAGCCAGTCCGTGGCTCAGCCTACGAGCAGTACTTC. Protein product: CASSQEPVRGSAYEQYF.

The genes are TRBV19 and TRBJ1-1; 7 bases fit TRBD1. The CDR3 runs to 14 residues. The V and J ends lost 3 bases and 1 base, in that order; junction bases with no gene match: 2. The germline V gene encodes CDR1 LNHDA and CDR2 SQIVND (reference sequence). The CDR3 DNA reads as TGTGCCAGTAGTATTACAGGGGCGAACACTGAAGCTTTCTTT. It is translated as CASSITGANTEAFF. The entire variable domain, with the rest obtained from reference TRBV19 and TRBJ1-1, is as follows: DGGITQSPKYLFRKEGQNVTLSCEQNLNHDAMYWYRQDPGQGLRLIYYSQIVNDFQKGDIAEGYSVSREKKESFPLTVTSAQKNPTAFYLCASSITGANTEAFFGQGTRLTVV.

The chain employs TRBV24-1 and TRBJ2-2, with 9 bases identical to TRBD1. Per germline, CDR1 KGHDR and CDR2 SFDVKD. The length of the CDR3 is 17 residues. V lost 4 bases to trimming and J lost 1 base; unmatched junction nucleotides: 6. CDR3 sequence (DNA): TGTGCCACCAGTGAGTCAACAGGGGGCGGGAACACCGGGGAGCTGTTTTTT. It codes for CATSESTGGGNTGELFF.

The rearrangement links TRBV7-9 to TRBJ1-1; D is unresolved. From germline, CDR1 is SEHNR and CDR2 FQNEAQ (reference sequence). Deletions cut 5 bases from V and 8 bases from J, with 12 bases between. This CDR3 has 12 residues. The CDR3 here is CASSPVWEEAFF. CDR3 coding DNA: TGTGCCAGCAGCCCCGTTTGGGAGGAAGCTTTCTTT. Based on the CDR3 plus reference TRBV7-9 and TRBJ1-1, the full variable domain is DTGVSQNPRHKITKRGQNVTFRCDPISEHNRLYWYRQTLGQGPEFLTYFQNEAQLEKSRLLSDRFSAERPKGSFSTLEIQRTEQGDSAMYLCASSPVWEEAFFGQGTRLTVV.

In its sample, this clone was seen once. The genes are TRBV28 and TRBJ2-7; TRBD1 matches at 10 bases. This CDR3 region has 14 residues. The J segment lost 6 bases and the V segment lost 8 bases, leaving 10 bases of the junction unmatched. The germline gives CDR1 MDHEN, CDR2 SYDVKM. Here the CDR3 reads CASSTGGAQFEQYF. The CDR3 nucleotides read TGTGCCAGCTCGACAGGGGGCGCTCAATTCGAGCAGTACTTC.